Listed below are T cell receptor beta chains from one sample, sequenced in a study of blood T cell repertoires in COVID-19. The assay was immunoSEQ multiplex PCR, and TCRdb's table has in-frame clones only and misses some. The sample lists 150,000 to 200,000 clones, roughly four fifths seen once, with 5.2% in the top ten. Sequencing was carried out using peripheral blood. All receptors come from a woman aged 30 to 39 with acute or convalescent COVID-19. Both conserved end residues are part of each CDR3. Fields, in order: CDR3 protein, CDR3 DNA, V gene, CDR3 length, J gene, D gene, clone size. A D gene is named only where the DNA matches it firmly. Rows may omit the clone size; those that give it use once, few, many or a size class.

CDR3: CASSRRGEPGQTLYNSPLHF; DNA: TGTGCCAGCAGCCGAAGGGGGGAACCGGGACAGACCCTTTATAATTCACCCCTCCACTTT; V: TRBV7-8; length: 20; J: TRBJ1-6; D: TRBD1; size: -
CDR3: CASYGIAGSLHF; DNA: TGTGCCAGCTATGGGATTGCAGGGTCCCTCCACTTT; V: TRBV28; length: 12; J: TRBJ1-6; D: -; size: -
CDR3: CASSQGPSGAGNTIYF; DNA: TGCGCCAGCAGCCAAGGTCCTTCAGGGGCTGGAAACACCATATATTTT; V: TRBV4-1; length: 16; J: TRBJ1-3; D: -; size: -
CDR3: CASSQDLDRTYSYNSPLHF; DNA: TGCGCCAGCAGCCAAGATCTAGACAGGACCTACTCCTATAATTCACCCCTCCACTTT; V: TRBV4-1; length: 19; J: TRBJ1-6; D: -; size: -
CDR3: CAWSRDTNYGYTF; DNA: TGTGCCTGGTCCCGGGACACTAACTATGGCTACACCTTC; V: TRBV30; length: 13; J: TRBJ1-2; D: -; size: -
CDR3: CASSRRGEGYTF; DNA: TGTGCCAGCAGCAGAAGGGGTGAGGGCTACACCTTC; V: TRBV3-1/TRBV3-2; length: 12; J: TRBJ1-2; D: -; size: many
CDR3: CASSLAGGSNQPQHF; DNA: TGTGCCAGCAGCTTAGCGGGGGGTAGCAATCAGCCCCAGCATTTT; V: TRBV7-9; length: 15; J: TRBJ1-5; D: -; size: -
CDR3: CASSQAPGTANEAFF; DNA: TGCGCCAGCAGCCAAGCTCCCGGGACAGCCAATGAAGCTTTCTTT; V: TRBV4-3; length: 15; J: TRBJ1-1; D: TRBD1; size: once
CDR3: CASKARAGAYEQYF; DNA: TGCGCCAGCAAGGCCCGAGCGGGAGCCTACGAGCAGTACTTC; V: TRBV5-1; length: 14; J: TRBJ2-7; D: TRBD2; size: -
CDR3: CASSYREQAATDTQYF; DNA: TGTGCCAGCAGCTATAGGGAGCAGGCAGCCACAGATACGCAGTATTTT; V: TRBV11-2; length: 16; J: TRBJ2-3; D: -; size: once
CDR3: CASSRTAVISYEQYF; DNA: TGTGCCAGCAGTCGGACAGCCGTTATCTCCTACGAGCAGTACTTC; V: TRBV28; length: 15; J: TRBJ2-7; D: -; size: once
CDR3: CASSLASVRANYGYTF; DNA: TGTGCCAGCAGCTTGGCTTCGGTCAGGGCCAACTATGGCTACACCTTC; V: TRBV5-4; length: 16; J: TRBJ1-2; D: -; size: -
CDR3: CASSSNRQGSSPLHF; DNA: TGTGCCAGCAGCTCGAACCGCCAGGGTTCTTCACCCCTCCACTTT; V: TRBV3-1/TRBV3-2; length: 15; J: TRBJ1-6; D: -; size: -
CDR3: CASSLSGQGRETQYF; DNA: TGTGCCAGCAGCTTAAGTGGACAGGGGCGGGAGACCCAGTACTTC; V: TRBV5-6; length: 15; J: TRBJ2-5; D: TRBD1; size: -
CDR3: CASSYRRENTEAFF; DNA: TGTGCCAGCAGTTACAGGCGGGAGAACACTGAAGCTTTCTTT; V: TRBV6-2/TRBV6-3; length: 14; J: TRBJ1-1; D: -; size: -
CDR3: CASSGLAGVNEQFF; DNA: TGTGCCAGCAGCGGTCTAGCGGGAGTCAATGAGCAGTTCTTC; V: TRBV6-5; length: 14; J: TRBJ2-1; D: TRBD2; size: -
CDR3: CASSPVAATDTQYF; DNA: TGTGCCAGCAGTCCGGTGGCAGCGACAGATACGCAGTATTTT; V: TRBV7-6; length: 14; J: TRBJ2-3; D: -; size: -
CDR3: CASSPWTGDTEAFF; DNA: TGTGCCAGTAGTCCCTGGACAGGGGACACTGAAGCTTTCTTT; V: TRBV19; length: 14; J: TRBJ1-1; D: TRBD1; size: -
CDR3: CASSFKTTDQFYQETQYF; DNA: TGTGCCAGCAGTTTCAAAACGACAGACCAGTTCTACCAAGAGACCCAGTACTTC; V: TRBV6-2/TRBV6-3; length: 18; J: TRBJ2-5; D: -; size: -
CDR3: CASSPRTGREKETQYF; DNA: TGTGCCAGCAGCCCAAGGACAGGGAGGGAAAAAGAGACCCAGTACTTC; V: TRBV7-9; length: 16; J: TRBJ2-5; D: -; size: -